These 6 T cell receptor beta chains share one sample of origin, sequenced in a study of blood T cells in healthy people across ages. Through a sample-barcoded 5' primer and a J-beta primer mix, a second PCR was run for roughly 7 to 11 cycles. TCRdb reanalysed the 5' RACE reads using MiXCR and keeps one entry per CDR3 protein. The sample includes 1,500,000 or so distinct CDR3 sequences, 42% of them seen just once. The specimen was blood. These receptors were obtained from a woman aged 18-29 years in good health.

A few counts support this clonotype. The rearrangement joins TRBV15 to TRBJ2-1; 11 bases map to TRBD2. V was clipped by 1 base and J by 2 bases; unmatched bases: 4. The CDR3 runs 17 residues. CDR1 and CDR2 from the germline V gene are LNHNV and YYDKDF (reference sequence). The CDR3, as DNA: TGTGCCACCAGCAGAGCTACGACTAGCGGGGCCTACAATGAGCAGTTCTTC. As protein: CATSRATTSGAYNEQFF.

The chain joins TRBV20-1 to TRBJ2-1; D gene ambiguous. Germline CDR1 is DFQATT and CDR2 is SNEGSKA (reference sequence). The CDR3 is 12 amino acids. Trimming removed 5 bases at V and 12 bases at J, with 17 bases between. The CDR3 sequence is CSARLGEILQFF. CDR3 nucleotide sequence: TGCAGTGCTCGCCTTGGGGAAATTCTGCAGTTCTTC.

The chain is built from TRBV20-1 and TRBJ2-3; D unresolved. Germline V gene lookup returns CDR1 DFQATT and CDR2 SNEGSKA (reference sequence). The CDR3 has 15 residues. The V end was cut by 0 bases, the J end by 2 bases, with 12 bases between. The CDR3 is CSARDKTRITDTQYF. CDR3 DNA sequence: TGCAGTGCTAGAGATAAAACAAGGATCACAGATACGCAGTATTTT.

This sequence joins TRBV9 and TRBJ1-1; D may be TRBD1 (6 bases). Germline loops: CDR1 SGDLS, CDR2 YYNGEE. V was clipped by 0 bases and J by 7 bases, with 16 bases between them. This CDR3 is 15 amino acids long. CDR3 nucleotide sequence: TGTGCCAGCAGCGTAGGCTGGGGGGCGATGGGTGAAGCTTTCTTT. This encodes CASSVGWGAMGEAFF.

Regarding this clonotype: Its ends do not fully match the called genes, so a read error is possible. CDR3 DNA: TGCAGCGATCAGGGGGCGCTAAACTGTGGCTACACCTTC. This translates into CSDQGALNCGYTF. J is TRBJ1-2 and V is TRBV29-1; 8 nucleotides align to TRBD1. Germline assignment: CDR1 SQVTM and CDR2 ANQGSEA. CDR3 length: 13 amino acids.

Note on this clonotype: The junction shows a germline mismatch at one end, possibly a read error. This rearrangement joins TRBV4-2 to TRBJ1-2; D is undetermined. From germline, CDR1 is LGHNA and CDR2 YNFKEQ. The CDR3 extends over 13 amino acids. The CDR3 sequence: CASSQEEGGISSF. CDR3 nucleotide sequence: TGTGCCAGCAGCCAAGAAGAAGGCGGAATTAGCTCCTTC.